This entry lists 26 T cell receptor beta chains sequenced from one sample in a study of OX40 agonist ivuxolimab in advanced cancers. Clones were read by immunoSEQ multiplex PCR, and TCRdb kept only the in-frame ones, dropping some. This table holds tens of thousands of clones, about 90% found once. Sequences were derived from CD4+ or CD8+ T cells sorted from blood, sampled in a trial of the OX40 agonist ivuxolimab. These TCRs come from an adult with an advanced solid tumor such as melanoma, head and neck, liver or kidney cancer.

J is TRBJ1-4 and V is TRBV7-6; D is perhaps TRBD1 (6 bases). The CDR3 is made up of 15 amino acids. Germline V gene lookup returns CDR1 SGHVS and CDR2 FNYEAQ. Trimming shortened V by 2 bases and J by 8 bases, and 15 bases separated the two germline ends. CDR3 amino acids: CASSLKDSMGEKLFF. Here the CDR3 DNA reads TGTGCCAGCAGCTTAAAGGACAGCATGGGGGAAAAACTGTTTTTT.

J is TRBJ2-1 and V is TRBV27; 10 bases map to TRBD1. The V gene's germline CDR1 is MNHEY and CDR2 SMNVEV (reference sequence). V lost 5 bases, J lost 8 bases, and 6 bases stayed unmatched. The CDR3 sequence is 14 residues long. Here the CDR3 reads CASSPQTGGHEQFF. For the CDR3, the DNA is TGTGCCAGCAGTCCCCAGACAGGGGGCCATGAGCAGTTCTTC.

The gene calls are TRBV27 and TRBJ1-1, with D hard to call. Germline CDR1 and CDR2: MNHEY and SMNVEV (reference sequence). The CDR3 has 14 residues. V lost 6 bases, J lost 0 bases, and 11 bases lay in between. The CDR3 loop reads CASSLAFLNTEAFF. In DNA, the CDR3 is TGTGCCAGCAGCCTGGCCTTTTTGAACACTGAAGCTTTCTTT.

J is TRBJ2-7 and V is TRBV30; tentatively, D is TRBD2 (5 bases). Trimming pared 5 bases from V and 0 bases from J, leaving 14 bases between. Germline CDR1 GTSNPN, CDR2 SVGIG (reference sequence). The CDR3 covers 14 residues. DNA for the CDR3: TGTGCCTGGGAGAGTTATGGGAGCTCCTACGAGCAGTACTTC. It yields the protein CAWESYGSSYEQYF.

V usage is TRBV29-1 and J usage is TRBJ2-2; D not resolved. Trimming stripped 4 bases from V and 8 bases from J, with 14 bases between. Germline values: CDR1 SQVTM, CDR2 ANQGSEA. This CDR3 spans 13 amino acids. CDR3 region: CSVALDRAGELFF. CDR3 in DNA: TGCAGCGTTGCCCTGGACCGAGCTGGGGAGCTGTTTTTT.

This chain connects TRBV7-2 to TRBJ2-1, with TRBD2 matching 8 bases. V gave up 6 bases and J gave up 8 bases; unmatched junction bases: 6. Germline V lookup: CDR1 SGHTA, CDR2 FQGNSA. The CDR3 has 13 residues. As DNA, the CDR3 is TGTGCCAGCAGATCGCGGGGGGACCATGAGCAGTTCTTC. It codes for CASRSRGDHEQFF.

V is TRBV5-8 and J is TRBJ2-1; D perhaps matches TRBD2 (6 bases). Germline lookup yields CDR1 SGHTS and CDR2 YDEGEE. The CDR3 is 14 residues long. V shed 4 bases and J shed 2 bases, with 10 bases lying between them. In DNA, the CDR3 is TGTGCCAGCAGCGGGGACTGGGCCTACAATGAGCAGTTCTTC. Its translation: CASSGDWAYNEQFF.

The chain is built from TRBV5-1 and TRBJ2-1; TRBD2 matches at 12 bases. The CDR3 runs to 16 residues. Germline trimming cut 0 bases from V and 8 bases from J; bases unmatched to any gene: 6. Germline V CDR1 and CDR2: SGHRS, YFSETQ. In DNA form, the CDR3 reads TGCGCCAGCAGCTTGGGTCTAGCGGGAGGGTGGGATGAGCAGTTCTTC. This sequence encodes CASSLGLAGGWDEQFF.

This clone was recorded once. The J gene is TRBJ1-4, the V gene TRBV7-8; D is unclear. The germline CDR1 and CDR2 sequences are SGHVS and FQNEAQ. V was clipped by 1 base and J by 0 bases, with 6 bases between them. The CDR3 length is 15 residues. This CDR3 reads CASSLGSTTNEKLFF. Here the CDR3 DNA reads TGTGCCAGCAGCTTAGGGTCGACAACTAATGAAAAACTGTTTTTT.

The chain has TRBV4-1 and TRBJ1-4, with D unresolved. Germline V gives CDR1 MGHRA, CDR2 YSYEKL. V lost 3 bases and J lost 0, with 14 bases in between. This CDR3 has 17 amino acids. The CDR3 loop reads CASSQLSDGPTNEKLFF. The CDR3 DNA follows: TGCGCCAGCAGCCAGCTATCGGACGGTCCAACTAATGAAAAACTGTTTTTT.

In the case of this clone: One junction end does not reproduce the germline sequence, and a read error may be involved. The chain combines TRBV7-7 with TRBJ2-2; D gene unclear. The CDR3 totals 13 residues. Germline V gene sequence: CDR1 SSHAT, CDR2 FNYEAQ (reference sequence). CDR3 residues: CASSDRGAGELFF. CDR3 coding DNA: TGTGCTAGCAGCGACCGAGGAGCCGGGGAGCTGTTTTTT.

The chain recombines TRBV30 with TRBJ2-5; D gene ambiguous. Trimming took off 2 bases at V and 4 bases at J, with 14 bases between the two ends. This CDR3 has 14 amino acids. Germline V lookup: CDR1 GTSNPN, CDR2 SVGIG (reference sequence). CDR3 protein: CAWSISLVGETQYF. The CDR3 nucleotides are TGTGCCTGGAGTATATCTTTAGTAGGAGAGACCCAGTACTTC.

The chain recombines TRBV7-9 with TRBJ1-1, with TRBD1 matching over 8 bases. V dropped 1 base and J dropped 7; count of bases not matched to a gene: 8. There are 15 residues in the CDR3. Germline V gene sequence: CDR1 SEHNR, CDR2 FQNEAQ (reference sequence). DNA for the CDR3: TGTGCCAGCAGCTTAGGAACCGGACAGGGCCTTGAAGCTTTCTTT. Protein sequence: CASSLGTGQGLEAFF.

This rearrangement joins TRBV5-1 to TRBJ2-7; a possible D gene is TRBD2 (6 bases). The CDR3 covers 13 residues. Trimming cost V 0 bases and J 4 bases, with 8 bases left between them. The germline V gene encodes CDR1 SGHRS and CDR2 YFSETQ. CDR3: CASSLGGGYEQYF. The CDR3 nucleotides are TGCGCCAGCAGCTTGGGGGGAGGATACGAGCAGTACTTC.

The chain links TRBV27 to TRBJ2-3; the match to TRBD1 covers 8 bases. Trimming cost V 5 bases and J 4 bases; bases outside gene matches: 8. This CDR3 has 15 amino acids. In germline, CDR1 is MNHEY, CDR2 SMNVEV (reference sequence). DNA for the CDR3: TGTGCCAGCAGTCTCCCGACAGGGGTCGCAGATACGCAGTATTTT. It translates to CASSLPTGVADTQYF.

The genes are TRBV27 and TRBJ1-1, with D possibly matching TRBD1 (6 bases). The length of the CDR3 is 15 residues. Germline V CDR1 and CDR2: MNHEY, SMNVEV (reference sequence). V lost 4 bases and J lost 0, with 12 bases in between. CDR3 nucleotide sequence: TGTGCCAGCAGTTCCAACCAGGGGATGAACACTGAAGCTTTCTTT. Its protein is CASSSNQGMNTEAFF.

The V gene is TRBV6-6, the J gene TRBJ2-3; 8 bases match TRBD2. Germline CDR1 is MNHNY and CDR2 is SVGAGI (reference sequence). The length of the CDR3 is 15 residues. V trimming: 4 bases; J trimming: 5 bases; junction bases outside the gene matches: 8. DNA for the CDR3: TGTGCCAGCAGTTCCAGCGGGAGCATAGGAGATACGCAGTATTTT. Translation gives CASSSSGSIGDTQYF.

V gene TRBV7-6 combines with J gene TRBJ2-2, with TRBD2 identical over 10 bases. Germline-derived CDR1 and CDR2 are SGHVS and FNYEAQ. Trimming took 1 base from V and 1 from J; bases not matched to a gene: 6. The CDR3 is 18 amino acids. The CDR3 spells CASSLVLAGEKNTGELFF. CDR3 bases: TGTGCCAGCAGCTTAGTTCTAGCGGGAGAGAAGAACACCGGGGAGCTGTTTTTT.

The chain has TRBV18 and TRBJ2-6, with 9 bases fitting TRBD1. The CDR3 is 15 residues long. The ends lost 1 base at V and 13 bases at J; junction bases unmatched: 8. The germline gives CDR1 KGHSH, CDR2 LQKENI. This CDR3 is CASSPQTGQGKVLTF. CDR3 coding DNA: TGTGCCAGCTCACCACAAACTGGACAGGGGAAAGTCCTGACTTTC. Full variable domain (outside the CDR3, taken from reference TRBV18 and TRBJ2-6): NAGVMQNPRHLVRRRGQEARLRCSPMKGHSHVYWYRQLPEEGLKFMVYLQKENIIDESGMPKERFSAEFPKEGPSILRIQQVVRGDSAAYFCASSPQTGQGKVLTFGAGSRLTVL.

This clone ranks as medium-sized (0.01 to 0.1%). This rearrangement joins TRBV30 to TRBJ1-2; TRBD1 matches at 9 bases. This CDR3 is built from 12 residues. Looked up from germline, CDR1 is GTSNPN and CDR2 is SVGIG (reference sequence). Unmatched junction bases numbered 8, after V lost 7 bases and J lost 8 bases. The CDR3 nucleotides are TGTGCCTTAACACAGGGGGCGAGGGGCTACACCTTC. Residues: CALTQGARGYTF.

Judged by abundance, this clone is medium-sized. The V gene is TRBV2, the J gene TRBJ2-3, with D possibly being TRBD2 (5 bases). The CDR3 sequence is 14 residues long. Trimming shortened V by 3 bases and J by 2 bases, and 9 bases separated the two germline ends. Germline V gene sequence: CDR1 SNHLY, CDR2 FYNNEI. The CDR3, as DNA: TGTGCCAGCAGTGATTTAGCGACCACAGATACGCAGTATTTT. Protein product: CASSDLATTDTQYF.

This rearrangement joins TRBV2 to TRBJ2-3; D unresolved. Germline loops: CDR1 SNHLY, CDR2 FYNNEI. V shed 4 bases and J shed 4 bases, with 15 bases lying between them. This CDR3 has 15 residues. In DNA, the CDR3 is TGTGCCAGCAGTGCCGGGCCTACCCCCCCAGATACGCAGTATTTT. The encoded protein is CASSAGPTPPDTQYF.

The J gene is TRBJ1-2, the V gene TRBV7-6, with 7 positions matching TRBD1. Germline loops: CDR1 SGHVS, CDR2 FNYEAQ. Unmatched junction bases numbered 7, after V lost 3 bases and J lost 0 bases. This CDR3 has 16 residues. The CDR3 sequence is CASSLGGDSTNYGYTF. CDR3 bases: TGTGCCAGCAGCTTGGGGGGGGACAGCACTAACTATGGCTACACCTTC.

The chain has TRBV11-1 and TRBJ2-1; no reliable D call. The V gene's germline CDR1 is SGHAT and CDR2 FQDESV (reference sequence). V lost 1 base and J lost 4, with 11 bases in between. This CDR3 spans 15 amino acids. The CDR3 sequence: CASSLGSTLYNEQFF. In nucleotides, the CDR3 is TGTGCCAGCAGCTTAGGTTCGACCCTTTACAATGAGCAGTTCTTC.

This clone was seen just once. This CDR3 is also generated by other DNA sequences in the sample. The CDR3 is CASSLVAGTSDTQYF. The CDR3 DNA reads TGTGCCAGCAGTTTAGTAGCGGGTACCTCCGATACGCAGTATTTT. The genes are TRBV27 and TRBJ2-3; 7 nucleotides agree with TRBD2. The V and J ends lost 2 bases and 6 bases, in that order; junction bases with no gene match: 8. Germline CDR1 is MNHEY and CDR2 is SMNVEV (reference sequence). The CDR3 loop spans 15 amino acids.

This rearrangement joins TRBV27 to TRBJ2-1; 11 nucleotides line up with TRBD2. The CDR3 length is 15 residues. V was clipped by 6 bases and J by 3 bases; unmatched bases: 4. Germline lookup yields CDR1 MNHEY and CDR2 SMNVEV (reference sequence). The chain's CDR3 is CASSLLAGDYNEQFF. Here the CDR3 DNA reads TGTGCCAGCAGCCTACTAGCGGGAGACTACAATGAGCAGTTCTTC.